This is a list of T cell receptor beta chains from one sample in a study of T-cell reconstitution after alpha-beta-depleted transplantation in children. MiXCR, applied by TCRdb to the PCR reads, yields one record per CDR3 protein. The sample holds 350,000 to 500,000 distinct CDR3 sequences, roughly two fifths seen once. Sequencing was performed on PBMCs, taken before TCRalphabeta/CD19-depleted stem cell transplant. Receptor source: a girl aged 2-10 years with aplastic anemia, due to receive a stem cell transplant. Each CDR3 is given without its conserved first and last residue.

cdr3_aa	cdr3_length	j_call	v_call
ASLDRDLGQPQH	12	TRBJ1-5	TRBV6-1
ASGGVVNQPQH	11	TRBJ1-5	TRBV28
ASKSTKPTQY	10	TRBJ2-3	TRBV19
ATSERPGAGELF	12	TRBJ2-2	TRBV24-1
ASSFGTGAEAF	11	TRBJ1-1	TRBV6-1
ASSVEGGDSYNEQF	14	TRBJ2-1	TRBV9
ASSPGQNSNQPQH	13	TRBJ1-5	TRBV5-1
SARTRTSGNYEQY	13	TRBJ2-7	TRBV20-1
SALIGVAGVHEQY	13	TRBJ2-7	TRBV29-1
SALAVTSGGATSYNEQF	17	TRBJ2-1	TRBV20-1
ASSSPGGDEAF	11	TRBJ1-1	TRBV5-1
ASSSEGGSTDTQY	13	TRBJ2-3	TRBV19
ASSPGGGSYNEQF	13	TRBJ2-1	TRBV28
ASSLSGEADTQY	12	TRBJ2-3	TRBV7-9
ASSFRAGGMETQY	13	TRBJ2-5	TRBV5-1
ASSQDGLAGSTDTQY	15	TRBJ2-3	TRBV4-1
SATPREVGGETQY	13	TRBJ2-5	TRBV20-1
ASRTGGVNQPQH	12	TRBJ1-5	TRBV2
ASSLPGQHLGQY	12	TRBJ2-7	TRBV7-9
SVVRLGVYEQY	11	TRBJ2-7	TRBV29-1
ASSSTGLAGTSDTQY	15	TRBJ2-3	TRBV5-1
ASSYNRVNTEAF	12	TRBJ1-1	TRBV6-2/TRBV6-3
ASSLALQGPGANVLT	15	TRBJ2-6	TRBV5-1
ASSIIPAGKVNEQF	14	TRBJ2-1	TRBV19
ASSSTENTEAF	11	TRBJ1-1	TRBV4-2
ATSSQGGNQPQH	12	TRBJ1-5	TRBV15
ASSFAGGPHNEQF	13	TRBJ2-1	TRBV27
ASKALDVPNTEAF	13	TRBJ1-1	TRBV2
ASSFTAGGYNEQF	13	TRBJ2-1	TRBV5-1
SVSSGTGTYNEQF	13	TRBJ2-1	TRBV29-1
SVERLGNIQY	10	TRBJ2-4	TRBV29-1
SAIENSGTSRSEQY	14	TRBJ2-7	TRBV20-1
ASSPSATDTQY	11	TRBJ2-3	TRBV7-8
ASSPIDSGEQY	11	TRBJ2-7	TRBV18
SARDRRTAEQF	11	TRBJ2-1	TRBV20-1
ASSLAEGIYRAMNTEAF	17	TRBJ1-1	TRBV12-3/TRBV12-4
ASTPHTGYSGEQY	13	TRBJ2-7	TRBV19
ASSFREGAAYEQY	13	TRBJ2-7	TRBV12-3/TRBV12-4
ASSPLAGRDTQY	12	TRBJ2-3	TRBV28
ASSPRQSEKLF	11	TRBJ1-4	TRBV7-2
SAGLGANSYEQY	12	TRBJ2-7	TRBV20-1
ASSLPTPVDEQF	12	TRBJ2-1	TRBV5-6
AISDYSGRAADTQY	14	TRBJ2-3	TRBV10-3
QPGQGPYEQY	10	TRBJ2-7	TRBV20-1
ASSVGGDNQPQH	12	TRBJ1-5	TRBV9
ASSTSGAGYT	10	TRBJ1-2	TRBV9
ASSSAGIHSNQPQH	14	TRBJ1-5	TRBV5-6
ASSLVHSGGLTQY	13	TRBJ2-5	TRBV7-2
ASSPGTTFTGELF	13	TRBJ2-2	TRBV14
ASSFYGQLNTGELF	14	TRBJ2-2	TRBV12-3/TRBV12-4
ASSSTSAGNTIY	12	TRBJ1-3	TRBV28
SASRRTGTDTQY	12	TRBJ2-3	TRBV20-1
ASSPRTSTYNEQF	13	TRBJ2-1	TRBV18
ARSGPGELF	9	TRBJ2-2	TRBV2
SVDLGQGAPYGYT	13	TRBJ1-2	TRBV29-1
AISEKQTSGSAFEY	14	TRBJ2-7	TRBV10-3
SARLAGQETQY	11	TRBJ2-5	TRBV20-1
AISDIGENEQF	11	TRBJ2-1	TRBV10-3
ASSRTGELSNQPQH	14	TRBJ1-5	TRBV12-3/TRBV12-4